The TCR beta chain under discussion was sequenced for a study of beta chain features in type 1 diabetes (dated by TCRdb to between 2018 and 2020). In terms of the full investigation: Mean age, gender distribution, total cell number and subset yield did not differ between patients and healthy donors. The study compared the TCRB repertoires of sorted circulating CD4+ T cell subsets in recently diagnosed type 1 diabetes patients with those in matched healthy donors. Regulatory and stem cell-like memory subsets were obtained from only 8 patients and roughly 8 healthy donors, while naive and central memory subsets were obtained from all 30 or so donors. Across all samples, fewer than 110,000,000 sorted cells were examined, and cell number per subset correlated strongly with RNA yield. Study-level results and caveats: Shorter templates might be favored by PCR, yet because patient and control samples were amplified and corrected together, any such skew would affect both groups equally. Type 1 diabetes patients showed a moderate but significant shortening of TCRB CDR3 length in all four CD4+ subsets. Because the HLA sub-analyses included only small numbers of individuals, any influence of HLA type on TCRB rearrangement was left unresolved. Naive, central memory and regulatory TCRB repertoires appeared to be more alike among patients than among healthy donors. At VDJ recombination sites, type 1 diabetes patients had fewer insertions and more deleted nucleotides, which implies abnormalities in thymic rearrangement. Sequencing cDNA rather than genomic DNA could over-represent highly expressing activated cells, although activation and CD3 levels did not differ between groups.

The entire amount of isolated RNA was reverse transcribed using the High Capacity cDNA Reverse Transcription Kit, so the sequenced TCRB transcripts were expressed ones. Naive, central memory and regulatory T cell samples underwent deep immunoSEQ sequencing, averaging about 3.57 million total reads per sample. Sorted cells were lysed in RLT buffer and RNA was extracted with DNase-treated RNeasy Micro or Mini kits, depending on cell number. Each cell subset was processed separately to prevent cross-contamination, with patient and healthy donor samples processed together. TCRB sequences were amplified from cDNA with the immunoSEQ multiplex PCR, producing 87-bp fragments spanning the CDR3 region. Sequencing of the amplicons was done on the Illumina HiSeq platform. In the original analysis: PCR bias was computationally corrected using synthetic template baselines, reads within Hamming distance 2 were collapsed, and singletons that could not be merged were discarded. By aligning reads against IMGT, V, D and J genes, CDR3 length, and insertions or deletions at six rearrangement sites were assigned. Clonotype counts were normalized to sorted cell number within each subset before computing true diversity and Gini coefficients with the tcR R package. The overlap coefficient, calculated on TCRB nucleotide sequences, was used to measure repertoire sharing. Out-of-frame TCRB sequences from naive cells were analyzed as a proxy for the pre-selection repertoire. Not all clones reach the TCRdb copy of this immuneACCESS table, which keeps in-frame sequences only. Checked studies attribute under half of the gap to unresolved V genes and leave the rest unexplained. That table gives V, J and clone size, and the DNA gave D and trimming. A total of hundreds of thousands of clones appear in this sample, around 15% of them only once. The ten most abundant clones make up roughly 0.04% of the sample.

About this clone itself: Its antigen target is currently unknown. The sample holds no much larger clone one base away, and base qualities are not on file.

The germline V gene sets CDR1 to SGHAT and CDR2 to FQNNGV. V ends up 0 bases short and J 9 bases short, with an unmatched junction base count of 10. Taken from cysteine to phenylalanine, the CDR3 has 17 residues. CDR3 DNA only is kept here, 51 bases in frame from base 1. From each donor, a single peripheral blood sample of about 100 mL on average was drawn into heparinised tubes. Naive, central memory, regulatory and stem cell-like memory CD4+ T cells were sorted on a BD FACSAria II using a panel including CD45RO, CCR7, CD25, CD127, CD95 and CD27. A purity above 98% was achieved for all sorted populations. PBMCs were isolated right away by Lymphoprep density gradient centrifugation and were stained directly, without culture. So that batch effects would be minimized, each experiment stained and sorted samples in pairs, pairing one healthy donor with one patient.

Material for sequencing was naive CD4+ T cells from blood. What this sample's cell subset or site label stands for: true naive CD4+ T cells. This TCR derives from a man younger than 35 with type 1 diabetes. The rearranged segments are TRBV11-2 and TRBJ2-1; 11 middle bases align to TRBD2. The CDR3 protein is CASSLDLTSGSSGEQFF. The bases read TGTGCCAGCAGCTTAGATCTAACTAGCGGGAGTAGCGGTGAGCAGTTCTTC.